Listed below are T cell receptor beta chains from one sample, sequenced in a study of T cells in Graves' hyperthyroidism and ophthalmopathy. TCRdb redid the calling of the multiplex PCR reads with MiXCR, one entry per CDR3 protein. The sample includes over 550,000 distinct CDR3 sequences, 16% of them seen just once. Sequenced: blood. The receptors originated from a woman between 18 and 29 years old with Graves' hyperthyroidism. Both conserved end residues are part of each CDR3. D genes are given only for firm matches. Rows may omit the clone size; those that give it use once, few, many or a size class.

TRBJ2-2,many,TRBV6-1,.,TGTGCCAGCAGCGGGGGCGCGAACACCGGGGAGCTGTTTTTT,CASSGGANTGELFF
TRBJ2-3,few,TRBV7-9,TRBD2,TGTGCCAGCGATCCGGCGGGGGGGCATGGAGATACGCAGTATTTT,CASDPAGGHGDTQYF
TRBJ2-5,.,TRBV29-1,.,TGCAGCGTTGCAGGTCTTAGCTTCGAGACCCAGTACTTC,CSVAGLSFETQYF
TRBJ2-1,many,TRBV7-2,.,TGTGCCAGCAGCTTCACGGCGAGCTCCTACAATGAGCAGTTCTTC,CASSFTASSYNEQFF
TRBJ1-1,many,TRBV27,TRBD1,TGTGCCACTCGGGACAGGCGATACACTGAAGCTTTCTTT,CATRDRRYTEAFF
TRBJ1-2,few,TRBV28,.,TGTGCCAGCAGTCTTACAGATTACTATGGCTACACCTTC,CASSLTDYYGYTF
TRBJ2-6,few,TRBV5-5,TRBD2,TGTGCCAGCAGCTTGGTAGCGGGGGGTGTCTCTGGGGCCAACGTCCTGACTTTC,CASSLVAGGVSGANVLTF
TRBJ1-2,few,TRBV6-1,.,TGTGCCAGCAGTGAAGAACTGGGCTACACCTTC,CASSEELGYTF
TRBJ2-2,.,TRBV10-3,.,TGTGCCATCAGTGATGGGTCAGCGAACACCGGGGAGCTGTTTTTT,CAISDGSANTGELFF
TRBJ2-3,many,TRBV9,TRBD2,TGTGCCAGCAGCGCCCCACTCGGGGGGGCGTTTGAAGATACGCAGTATTTT,CASSAPLGGAFEDTQYF
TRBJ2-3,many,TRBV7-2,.,TGTGCCAGCAGCTTAGATGGGGTGATTGCGCAGTATTTT,CASSLDGVIAQYF
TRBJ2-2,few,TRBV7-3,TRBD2,TGTGCCAGCAGCTTAACAGGTCTAGCGGGGAACACCGGGGAGCTGTTTTTT,CASSLTGLAGNTGELFF
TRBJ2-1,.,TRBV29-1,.,TGCAGCGTTGGGGGGACACCGAACAATGAGCAGTTCTTC,CSVGGTPNNEQFF
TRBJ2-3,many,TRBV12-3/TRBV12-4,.,TGTGCCAGCAGCTTAGGATGGGCAGATACGCAGTATTTT,CASSLGWADTQYF
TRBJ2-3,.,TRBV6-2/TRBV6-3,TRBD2,TGTGCCAGTTCTAGCGGGAGGATAGATACGCAGTATTTT,CASSSGRIDTQYF
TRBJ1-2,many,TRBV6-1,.,TGTGCCAGCAGTTATTTAACGAGGCTATATGGCTACACCTTC,CASSYLTRLYGYTF
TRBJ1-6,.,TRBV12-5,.,TGTGCTAGTGGTTTTCAGGGGTCGTTGTCACCCCTCCACTTT,CASGFQGSLSPLHF
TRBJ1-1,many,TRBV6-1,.,TGTGCCAGCAGCCCGACCTCGGGGTTGGGGACTGAAGCTTTCTTT,CASSPTSGLGTEAFF
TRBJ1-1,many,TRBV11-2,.,TGTGCCAGCAGCTTAGACGACTGGGGCACTGAAGCTTTCTTT,CASSLDDWGTEAFF
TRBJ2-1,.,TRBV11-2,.,TGTGCCAGCAGCTTAGGTTCTAGCTGGGGGAATGAGCAGTTCTTC,CASSLGSSWGNEQFF
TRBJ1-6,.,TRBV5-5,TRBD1,TGTGCCAGCAGCCCACAGGGGGCGGGTAATTCACCCCTCCACTTT,CASSPQGAGNSPLHF
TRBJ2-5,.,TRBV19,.,TGTGCCAGTAGTATTGCGGCTCAAGAGACCCAGTACTTC,CASSIAAQETQYF
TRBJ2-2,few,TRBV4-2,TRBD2,TGTGCCAGCAGCCAATATCGCCCAGCGGGAGTAGGAACCGGGGAGCTGTTTTTT,CASSQYRPAGVGTGELFF
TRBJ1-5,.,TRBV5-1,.,TGCGCCAGCAGCTTGGGCTTGCATAGCAATCAGCCCCAGCATTTT,CASSLGLHSNQPQHF
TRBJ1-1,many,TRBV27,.,TGTGCCAGCAGTTTTCGGGGCCTCACTGAAGCTTTCTTT,CASSFRGLTEAFF
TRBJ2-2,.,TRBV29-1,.,TGCAGCGGGGGGACGTTGGGCGGGGAGCTGTTTTTT,CSGGTLGGELFF
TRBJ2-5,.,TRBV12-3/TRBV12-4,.,TGTGCCAGCAGTATGGACAGCCAAGAGACCCAGTACTTC,CASSMDSQETQYF
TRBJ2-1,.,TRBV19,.,TGTGCCAGTAGTATCAGGGGGCGGGGGGATGAGCAGTTCTTC,CASSIRGRGDEQFF
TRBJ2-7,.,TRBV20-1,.,TGCAGTGCTAGTGAAGGACCCTACGAGCAGTACTTC,CSASEGPYEQYF
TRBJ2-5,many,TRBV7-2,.,TGTGCCAGCAGCGCCGCTAGCGCCCGGTACCAAGAGACCCAGTACTTC,CASSAASARYQETQYF
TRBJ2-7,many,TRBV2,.,TGTGCCAGCAGTGAAAACACAGCTTCTTACGAGCAGTACTTC,CASSENTASYEQYF
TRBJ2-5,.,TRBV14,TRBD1,TGTGCCAGCAGCCAAGAGATTAAACTACCGTGGACAGGCTCGTACCAAGAGACCCAGTACTTC,CASSQEIKLPWTGSYQETQYF
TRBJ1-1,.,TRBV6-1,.,TGTGCCAGCAGTTCCCTAGGGGCTGAAGCTTTCTTT,CASSSLGAEAFF